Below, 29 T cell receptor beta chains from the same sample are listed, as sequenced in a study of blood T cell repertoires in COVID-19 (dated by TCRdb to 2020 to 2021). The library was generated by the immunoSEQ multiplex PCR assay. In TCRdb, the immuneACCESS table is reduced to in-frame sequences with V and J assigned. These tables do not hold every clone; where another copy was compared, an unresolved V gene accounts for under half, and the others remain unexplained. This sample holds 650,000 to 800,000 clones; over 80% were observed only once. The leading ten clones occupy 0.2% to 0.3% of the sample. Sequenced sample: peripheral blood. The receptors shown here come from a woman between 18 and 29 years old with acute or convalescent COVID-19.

The CDR3 region is CASSQELPIGSAYGYTF. The DNA of the CDR3 is TGTGCCAGCAGCCAAGAACTCCCGATCGGGTCAGCCTATGGCTACACCTTC. V gene TRBV4-2 combines with J gene TRBJ1-2; D call uncertain. The germline V gene has CDR1 LGHNA and CDR2 YNFKEQ. The CDR3 contains 17 residues. V was pared by 0 bases and J by 4 bases, with 18 bases between.

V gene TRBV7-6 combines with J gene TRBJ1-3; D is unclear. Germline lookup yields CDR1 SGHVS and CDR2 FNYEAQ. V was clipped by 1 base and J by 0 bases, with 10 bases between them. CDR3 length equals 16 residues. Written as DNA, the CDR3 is TGTGCCAGCAGCTTAGACAGTGAAAGCTCTGGAAACACCATATATTTT. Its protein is CASSLDSESSGNTIYF.

CDR3 in amino acids: CASGSAAGVSGANVLTF. Written as DNA, the CDR3 is TGTGCTAGTGGTTCAGCAGCGGGGGTCTCTGGGGCCAACGTCCTGACTTTC. The J gene is TRBJ2-6, the V gene TRBV12-5, with 8 bases that match TRBD2. The CDR3 length is 17 residues. Per germline, CDR1 LGHNT and CDR2 FRNRAP. Trimming at V came to 4 bases and at J to 0 bases, leaving 5 bases not matched to a gene.

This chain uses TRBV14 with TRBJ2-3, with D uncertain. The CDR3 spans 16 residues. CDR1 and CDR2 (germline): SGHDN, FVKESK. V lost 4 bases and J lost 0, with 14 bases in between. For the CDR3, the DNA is TGTGCCAGCAGCCGCCTACGGTGTTGTAGCACAGATACGCAGTATTTT. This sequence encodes CASSRLRCCSTDTQYF.

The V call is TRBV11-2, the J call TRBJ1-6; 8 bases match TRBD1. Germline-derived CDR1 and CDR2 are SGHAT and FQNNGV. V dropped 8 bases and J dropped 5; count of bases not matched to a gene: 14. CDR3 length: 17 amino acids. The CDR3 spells CASPLTTTGEDNSPLHF. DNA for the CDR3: TGTGCCAGCCCCTTAACTACGACAGGGGAGGATAATTCACCCCTCCACTTT.

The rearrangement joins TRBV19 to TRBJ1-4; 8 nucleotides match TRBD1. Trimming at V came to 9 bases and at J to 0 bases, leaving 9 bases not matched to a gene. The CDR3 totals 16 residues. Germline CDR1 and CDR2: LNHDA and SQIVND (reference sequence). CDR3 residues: CASKRQGIATNEKLFF. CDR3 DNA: TGTGCCAGCAAACGACAGGGGATAGCAACTAATGAAAAACTGTTTTTT.

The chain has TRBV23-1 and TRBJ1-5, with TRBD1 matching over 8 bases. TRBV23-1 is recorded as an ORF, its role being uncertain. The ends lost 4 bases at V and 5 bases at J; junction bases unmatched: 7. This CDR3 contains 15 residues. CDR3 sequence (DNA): TGCGCCAGCAGTCGTGGACAGGGAACGGATCAGCCCCAGCATTTT. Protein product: CASSRGQGTDQPQHF.

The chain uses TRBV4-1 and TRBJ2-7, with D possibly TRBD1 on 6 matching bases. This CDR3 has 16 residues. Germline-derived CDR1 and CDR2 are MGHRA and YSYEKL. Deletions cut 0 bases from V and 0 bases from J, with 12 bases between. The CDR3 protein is CASSQDRARGSYEQYF. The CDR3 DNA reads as TGCGCCAGCAGCCAAGATAGGGCCAGGGGCTCCTACGAGCAGTACTTC.

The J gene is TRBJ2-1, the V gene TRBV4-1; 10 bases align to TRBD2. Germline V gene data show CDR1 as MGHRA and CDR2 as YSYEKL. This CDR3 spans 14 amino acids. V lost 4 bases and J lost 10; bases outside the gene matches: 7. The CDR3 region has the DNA TGCGCCAGCAGCCCGGGACTAGCGCGGGCCGAGCAGTTCTTC. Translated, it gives CASSPGLARAEQFF.

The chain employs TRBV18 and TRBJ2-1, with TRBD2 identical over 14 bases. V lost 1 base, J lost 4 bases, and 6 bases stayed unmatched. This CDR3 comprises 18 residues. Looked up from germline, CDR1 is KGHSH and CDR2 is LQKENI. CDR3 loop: CASSPRGLAGAPYNEQFF. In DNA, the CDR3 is TGTGCCAGCTCACCACGGGGACTAGCGGGGGCCCCTTACAATGAGCAGTTCTTC.

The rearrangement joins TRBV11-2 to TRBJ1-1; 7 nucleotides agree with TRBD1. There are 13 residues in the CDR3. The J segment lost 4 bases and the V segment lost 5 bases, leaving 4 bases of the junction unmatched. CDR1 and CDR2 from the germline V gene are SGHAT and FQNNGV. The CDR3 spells CASSLRQGTEAFF. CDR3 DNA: TGTGCCAGCAGCCTAAGACAGGGCACTGAAGCTTTCTTT.

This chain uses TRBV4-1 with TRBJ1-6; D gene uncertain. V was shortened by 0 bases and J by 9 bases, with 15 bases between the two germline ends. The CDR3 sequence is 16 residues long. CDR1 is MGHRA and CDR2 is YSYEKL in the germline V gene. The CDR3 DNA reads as TGCGCCAGCAGCCAAGAAACGGGTGGCCTATTTTCACCCCTCCACTTT. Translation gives CASSQETGGLFSPLHF.

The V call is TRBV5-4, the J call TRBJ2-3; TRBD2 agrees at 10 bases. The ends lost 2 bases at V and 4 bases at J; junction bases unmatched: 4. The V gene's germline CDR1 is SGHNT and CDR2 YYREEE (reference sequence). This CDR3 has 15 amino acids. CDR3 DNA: TGTGCCAGCAGCTTAACTAGCGGGGAGGCAGATACGCAGTATTTT. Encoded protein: CASSLTSGEADTQYF.

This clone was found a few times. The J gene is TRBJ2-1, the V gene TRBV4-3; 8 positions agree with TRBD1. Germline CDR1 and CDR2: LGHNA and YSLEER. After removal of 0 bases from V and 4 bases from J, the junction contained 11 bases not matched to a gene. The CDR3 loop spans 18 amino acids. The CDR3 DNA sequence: TGCGCCAGCAGCCAAGAAGAGGGACAGGCTATCACTTACAATGAGCAGTTCTTC. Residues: CASSQEEGQAITYNEQFF.

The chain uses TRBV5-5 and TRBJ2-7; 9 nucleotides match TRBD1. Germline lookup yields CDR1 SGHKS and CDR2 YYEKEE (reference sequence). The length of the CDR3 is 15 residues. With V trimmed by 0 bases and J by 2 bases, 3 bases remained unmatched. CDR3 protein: CASSLAGQGPYEQYF. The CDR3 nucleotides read TGTGCCAGCAGCTTGGCGGGACAGGGCCCCTACGAGCAGTACTTC.

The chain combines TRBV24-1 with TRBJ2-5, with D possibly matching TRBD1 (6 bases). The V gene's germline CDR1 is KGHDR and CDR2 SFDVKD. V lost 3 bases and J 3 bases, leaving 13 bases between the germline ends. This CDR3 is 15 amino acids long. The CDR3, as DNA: TGTGCCACCAGTGATGGAACAGGGTTTGAAGAGACCCAGTACTTC. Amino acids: CATSDGTGFEETQYF.

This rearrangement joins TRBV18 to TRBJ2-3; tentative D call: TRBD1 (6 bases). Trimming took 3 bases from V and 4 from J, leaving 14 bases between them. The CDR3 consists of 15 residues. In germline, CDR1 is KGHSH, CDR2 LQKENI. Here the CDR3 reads CASSPLDRRSDTQYF. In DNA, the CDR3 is TGTGCCAGCTCACCCCTAGACAGGAGGTCAGATACGCAGTATTTT.

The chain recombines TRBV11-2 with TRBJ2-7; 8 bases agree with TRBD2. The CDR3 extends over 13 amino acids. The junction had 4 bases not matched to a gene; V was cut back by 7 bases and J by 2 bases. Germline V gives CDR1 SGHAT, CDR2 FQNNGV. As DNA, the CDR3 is TGTGCCAGCACAAAGCGGGGGACCTACGAGCAGTACTTC. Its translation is CASTKRGTYEQYF.

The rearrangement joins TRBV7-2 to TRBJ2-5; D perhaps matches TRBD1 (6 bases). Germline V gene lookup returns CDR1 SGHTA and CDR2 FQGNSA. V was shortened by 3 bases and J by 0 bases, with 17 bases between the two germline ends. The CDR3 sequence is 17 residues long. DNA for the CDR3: TGTGCCAGCAGCTTTACCTGGACAGAGTTGTACCAAGAGACCCAGTACTTC. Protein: CASSFTWTELYQETQYF.

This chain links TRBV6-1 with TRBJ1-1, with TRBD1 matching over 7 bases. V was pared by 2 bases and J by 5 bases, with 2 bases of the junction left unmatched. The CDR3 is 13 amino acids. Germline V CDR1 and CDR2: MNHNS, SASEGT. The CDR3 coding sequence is TGTGCCAGCAGTGAAACAGGGGTAACTGAAGCTTTCTTT. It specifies CASSETGVTEAFF.

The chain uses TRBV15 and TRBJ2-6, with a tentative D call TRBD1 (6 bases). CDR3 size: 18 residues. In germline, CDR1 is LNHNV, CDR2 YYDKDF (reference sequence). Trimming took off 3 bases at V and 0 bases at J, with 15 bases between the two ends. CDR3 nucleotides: TGTGCCACCAGCAGCCTCCGGGACATCATCTCTGGGGCCAACGTCCTGACTTTC. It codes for CATSSLRDIISGANVLTF.

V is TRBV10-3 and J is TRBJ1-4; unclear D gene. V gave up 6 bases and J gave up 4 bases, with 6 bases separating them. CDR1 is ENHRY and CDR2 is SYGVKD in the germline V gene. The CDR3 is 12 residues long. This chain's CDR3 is CAIRASNEKLFF. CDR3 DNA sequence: TGTGCCATCAGGGCCAGTAATGAAAAACTGTTTTTT.

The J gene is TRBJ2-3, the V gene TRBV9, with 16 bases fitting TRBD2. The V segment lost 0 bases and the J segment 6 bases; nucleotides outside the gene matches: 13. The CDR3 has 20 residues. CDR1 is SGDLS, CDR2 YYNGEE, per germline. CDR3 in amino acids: CASSVGRGTSGGALLDTQYF. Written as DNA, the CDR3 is TGTGCCAGCAGCGTAGGCCGGGGGACTAGCGGGGGGGCCCTCCTTGATACGCAGTATTTT.

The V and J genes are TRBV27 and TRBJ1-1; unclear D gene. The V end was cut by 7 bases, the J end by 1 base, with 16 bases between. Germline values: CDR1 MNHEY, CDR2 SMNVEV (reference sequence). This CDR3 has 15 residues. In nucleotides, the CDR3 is TGTGCCAGCACCCCGACTTCCATCGGGAACACTGAAGCTTTCTTT. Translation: CASTPTSIGNTEAFF.

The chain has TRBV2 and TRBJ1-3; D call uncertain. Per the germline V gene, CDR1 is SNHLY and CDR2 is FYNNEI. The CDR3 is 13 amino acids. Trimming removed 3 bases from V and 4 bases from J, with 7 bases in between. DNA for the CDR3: TGTGCCAGCAGTGACGACTTGGGAAACACCATATATTTT. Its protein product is CASSDDLGNTIYF.

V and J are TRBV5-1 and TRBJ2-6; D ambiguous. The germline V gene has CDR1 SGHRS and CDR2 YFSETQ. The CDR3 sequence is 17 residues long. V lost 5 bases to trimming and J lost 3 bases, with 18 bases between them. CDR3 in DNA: TGCGCCAGCAGGGCAGGCTACCGGCCCCATGGGGCCAACGTCCTGACTTTC. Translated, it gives CASRAGYRPHGANVLTF.

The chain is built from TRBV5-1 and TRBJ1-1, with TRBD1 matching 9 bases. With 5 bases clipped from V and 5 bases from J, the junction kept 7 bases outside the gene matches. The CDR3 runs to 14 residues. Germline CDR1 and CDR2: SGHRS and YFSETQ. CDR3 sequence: CASRPTGGQTEAFF. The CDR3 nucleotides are TGCGCCAGCAGACCAACAGGGGGCCAAACTGAAGCTTTCTTT. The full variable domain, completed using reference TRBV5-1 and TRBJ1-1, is KAGVTQTPRYLIKTRGQQVTLSCSPISGHRSVSWYQQTPGQGLQFLFEYFSETQRNKGNFPGRFSGRQFSNSRSEMNVSTLELGDSALYLCASRPTGGQTEAFFGQGTRLTVV.

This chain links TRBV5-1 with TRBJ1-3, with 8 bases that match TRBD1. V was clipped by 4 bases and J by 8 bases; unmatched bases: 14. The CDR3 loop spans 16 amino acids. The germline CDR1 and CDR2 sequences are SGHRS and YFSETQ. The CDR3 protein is CASSPPTTTGVDTIYF. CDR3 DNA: TGCGCCAGCAGCCCACCAACCACGACAGGGGTAGACACCATATATTTT.

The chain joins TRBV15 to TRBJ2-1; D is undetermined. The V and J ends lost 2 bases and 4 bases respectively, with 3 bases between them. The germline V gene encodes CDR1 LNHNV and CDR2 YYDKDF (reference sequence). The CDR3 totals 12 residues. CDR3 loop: CATSRSYNEQFF. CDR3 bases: TGTGCCACCAGCAGATCTTACAATGAGCAGTTCTTC.